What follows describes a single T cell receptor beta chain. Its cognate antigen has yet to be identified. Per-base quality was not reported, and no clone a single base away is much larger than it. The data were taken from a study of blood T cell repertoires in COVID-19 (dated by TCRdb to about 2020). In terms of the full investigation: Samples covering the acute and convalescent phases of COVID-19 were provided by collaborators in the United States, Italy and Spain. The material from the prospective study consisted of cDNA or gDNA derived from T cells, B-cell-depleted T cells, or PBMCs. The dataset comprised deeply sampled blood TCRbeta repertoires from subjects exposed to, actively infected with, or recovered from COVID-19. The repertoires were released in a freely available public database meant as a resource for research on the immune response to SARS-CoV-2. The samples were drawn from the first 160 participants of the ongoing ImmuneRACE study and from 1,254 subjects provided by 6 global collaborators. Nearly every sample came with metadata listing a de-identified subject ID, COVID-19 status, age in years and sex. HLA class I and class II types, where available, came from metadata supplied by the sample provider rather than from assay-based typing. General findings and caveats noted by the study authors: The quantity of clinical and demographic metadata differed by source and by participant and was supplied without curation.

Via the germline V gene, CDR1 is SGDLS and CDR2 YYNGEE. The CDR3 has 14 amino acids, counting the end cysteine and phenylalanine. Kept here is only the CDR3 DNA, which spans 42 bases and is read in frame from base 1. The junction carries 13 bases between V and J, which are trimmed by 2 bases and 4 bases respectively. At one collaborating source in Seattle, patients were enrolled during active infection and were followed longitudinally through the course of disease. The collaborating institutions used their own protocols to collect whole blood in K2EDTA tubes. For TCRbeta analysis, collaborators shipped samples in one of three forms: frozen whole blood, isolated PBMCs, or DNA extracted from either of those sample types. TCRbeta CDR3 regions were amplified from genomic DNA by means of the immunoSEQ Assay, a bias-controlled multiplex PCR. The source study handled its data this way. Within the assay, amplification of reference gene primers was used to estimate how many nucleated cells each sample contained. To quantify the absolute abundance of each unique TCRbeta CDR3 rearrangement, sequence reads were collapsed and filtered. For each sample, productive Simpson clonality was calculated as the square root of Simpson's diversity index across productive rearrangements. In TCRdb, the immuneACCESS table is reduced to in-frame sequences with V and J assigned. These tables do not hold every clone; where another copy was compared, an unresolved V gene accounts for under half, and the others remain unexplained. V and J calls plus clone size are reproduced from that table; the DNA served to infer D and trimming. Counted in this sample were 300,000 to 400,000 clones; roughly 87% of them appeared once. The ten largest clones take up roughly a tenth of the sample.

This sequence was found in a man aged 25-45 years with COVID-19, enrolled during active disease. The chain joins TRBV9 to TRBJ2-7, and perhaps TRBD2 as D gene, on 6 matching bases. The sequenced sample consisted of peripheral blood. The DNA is TGTGCCAGCAGCGTCGGGGGAATGGAGTACGAGCAGTACTTC. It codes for CASSVGGMEYEQYF.